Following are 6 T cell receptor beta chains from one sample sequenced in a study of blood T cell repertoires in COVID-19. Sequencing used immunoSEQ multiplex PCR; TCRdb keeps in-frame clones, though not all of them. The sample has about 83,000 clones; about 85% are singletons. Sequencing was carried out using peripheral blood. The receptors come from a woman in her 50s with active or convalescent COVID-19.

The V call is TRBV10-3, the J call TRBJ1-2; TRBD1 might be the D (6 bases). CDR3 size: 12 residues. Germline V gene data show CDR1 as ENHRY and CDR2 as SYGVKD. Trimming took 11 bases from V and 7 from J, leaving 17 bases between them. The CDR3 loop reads CAAHGGSVGYTF. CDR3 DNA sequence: TGTGCCGCTCATGGGGGCAGTGTTGGCTACACCTTC.

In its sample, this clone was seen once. The CDR3 bases are TGTGCCAGCAGCCAGTTAACCGGGACAGGGGGCTCCTACGAGCAGTACTTC. It specifies CASSQLTGTGGSYEQYF. The V gene is TRBV3-1 (or the pseudogene TRBV3-2), the J gene TRBJ2-7, with 11 nucleotides matching TRBD1. The CDR3 is 17 amino acids. Germline V gene data show CDR1 as LGHDT and CDR2 as YNNKEL (reference sequence). The V segment lost 3 bases and the J segment 0 bases; nucleotides outside the gene matches: 7.

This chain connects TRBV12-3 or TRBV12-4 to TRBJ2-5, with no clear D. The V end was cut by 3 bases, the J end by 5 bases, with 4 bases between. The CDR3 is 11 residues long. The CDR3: CASSFLETQYF. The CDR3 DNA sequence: TGTGCCAGCAGTTTCCTGGAGACCCAGTACTTC.

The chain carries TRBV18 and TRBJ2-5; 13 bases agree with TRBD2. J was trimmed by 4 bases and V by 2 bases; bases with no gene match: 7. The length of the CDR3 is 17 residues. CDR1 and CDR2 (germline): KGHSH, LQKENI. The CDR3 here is CASSPTSGGAYGETQYF. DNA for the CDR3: TGTGCCAGCTCACCAACTAGCGGGGGGGCGTACGGAGAGACCCAGTACTTC.

The CDR3 DNA reads as TGTGCCACCAGCAGAATGGGACAAGCAATCTACAATGAGCAGTTCTTC. This encodes CATSRMGQAIYNEQFF. The V and J genes are TRBV15 and TRBJ2-1, with D possibly matching TRBD1 (6 bases). This CDR3 region has 16 residues. Germline lookup yields CDR1 LNHNV and CDR2 YYDKDF (reference sequence). V lost 2 bases, J lost 3 bases, and 14 bases lay in between. Using reference TRBV15 and TRBJ2-1 for the parts outside the CDR3, the full variable domain is DAMVIQNPRYQVTQFGKPVTLSCSQTLNHNVMYWYQQKSSQAPKLLFHYYDKDFNNEADTPDNFQSRRPNTSFCFLDIRSPGLGDTAMYLCATSRMGQAIYNEQFFGPGTRLTVL.

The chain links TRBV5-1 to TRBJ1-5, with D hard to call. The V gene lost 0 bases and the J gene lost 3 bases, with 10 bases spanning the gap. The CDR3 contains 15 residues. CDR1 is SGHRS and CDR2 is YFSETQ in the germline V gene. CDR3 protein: CASSLVTGDNQPQHF. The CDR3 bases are TGCGCCAGCAGCTTGGTAACTGGAGACAATCAGCCCCAGCATTTT.